This paragraph covers one TCR beta chain sequence. Profiling relied on immunoSEQ multiplex PCR, and the TCRdb table lists in-frame clones only, not all of them. The repertoire holds about 50,000 clones, about 81% seen once, with around 7.1% in the top ten. The data were taken from a study of OX40 agonist ivuxolimab in advanced cancers. The V end was cut by 4 bases, the J end by 2 bases, with 8 bases between. CDR1 is MNHEY and CDR2 is SVGAGI in the germline V gene. CDR3 length: 14 residues. The material sequenced was CD4+ or CD8+ T cells sorted from blood, taken in a trial of the OX40 agonist ivuxolimab. This receptor was identified in an adult with an advanced solid tumor such as melanoma, head and neck, liver or kidney cancer. The chain joins TRBV6-5 to TRBJ2-2, with D hard to call. CDR3 in DNA: TGTGCCAGCAGTTCCGACACCAACACCGGGGAGCTGTTTTTT. It codes for CASSSDTNTGELFF.